Shown below are 5 T cell receptor beta chains from a single sample sequenced in a study of CD8+CD57+ T cells in acquired aplastic anemia. An expansion of CD8+CD57+ cells by flow cytometry had been shown in patients chosen for sequencing. Investigators profiled TCR beta VDJ and CDR3 from genomic DNA template. TCRdb ran MiXCR on the reads and lists one entry per CDR3 protein. The data contain over 150,000 distinct CDR3 sequences, 40% to 65% of them singletons. Source material: sorted CD4+, CD8+, or CD8+CD57+ T cells (not recorded which) from PBMCs. These receptors originate from a human donor with aplastic anemia.

The CDR3 protein is CATSRVEVYVRGSPLHF. The CDR3 DNA sequence: TGTGCCACCAGCAGAGTTGAGGTTTACGTCCGTGGGTCACCCCTCCACTTT. The chain has TRBV15 and TRBJ1-6; D gene uncertain. Trimming took 1 base from V and 10 from J, leaving 20 bases between them. The CDR3 totals 17 residues. Germline CDR1 and CDR2: LNHNV and YYDKDF (reference sequence).

In its sample, this clonotype was seen many times. This chain uses TRBV5-8 with TRBJ2-5; 7 bases agree with TRBD2. Trimming cost V 4 bases and J 5 bases; bases outside gene matches: 17. The CDR3 totals 17 residues. The germline gives CDR1 SGHTS, CDR2 YDEGEE. Here the CDR3 DNA reads TGTGCCAGCAGCCTTGTATGTGGTGGGGGGGTATTTGAGACCCAGTACTTC. Translation: CASSLVCGGGVFETQYF.

The gene calls are TRBV5-6 and TRBJ1-1, with a possible D match to TRBD1 (5 bases). CDR1 and CDR2 from the germline V gene are SGHDT and YYEEEE. The CDR3 contains 14 residues. Trimming took off 0 bases at V and 6 bases at J, with 12 bases between the two ends. CDR3: CASSLGGGAAEAFF. In nucleotides, the CDR3 is TGTGCCAGCAGCTTGGGCGGGGGTGCCGCTGAAGCTTTCTTT.

In the case of this clonotype: The germline gene is not matched at one end of the junction; a read error may be the cause. This chain uses TRBV19 with TRBJ2-5, with D maybe TRBD1 (6 bases). Germline V gene lookup returns CDR1 LNHDA and CDR2 SQIVND (reference sequence). The length of the CDR3 is 14 residues. The CDR3 spells CASRRTGFGEAQYF. In nucleotides, the CDR3 is TGTGCCAGTCGACGTACAGGGTTCGGAGAGGCCCAGTACTTC.

The CDR3 here is CASSGRAGARGETQYF. The CDR3 region has the DNA TGTGCCAGCAGTGGTCGCGCAGGGGCCCGGGGGGAGACCCAGTACTTC. J is TRBJ2-5 and V is TRBV27; D possibly uses TRBD1 or TRBD2 (6 bases each). The CDR3 spans 16 residues. Germline values: CDR1 MNHEY, CDR2 SMNVEV (reference sequence). Trimming left V 5 bases short and J 5 bases short, with 21 bases between.